The next 23 T cell receptor beta chains were all read from a single sample in a study of blood T cell repertoires in COVID-19. Here immunoSEQ multiplex PCR was the method, and the copy in TCRdb shows in-frame clones only, minus some. The table records some 300,000 clones, 85% to 90% of them present only once. Material for sequencing was PBMCs or T cells enriched from blood (not recorded which). These receptors originate from a woman between 50 and 59 years old who had been exposed to COVID-19.

The CDR3 sequence: CASRRRDRDERGLDEQYF. DNA of the CDR3: TGCGCCAGCAGGCGACGGGACAGGGACGAGCGTGGGTTAGACGAGCAGTACTTC. The rearrangement uses TRBV5-1 and TRBJ2-7, with TRBD1 matching over 9 bases. With V trimmed by 5 bases and J by 5 bases, 20 bases remained unmatched. The CDR3 spans 18 residues. Germline CDR1 and CDR2: SGHRS and YFSETQ. Drawing the rest from reference TRBV5-1 and TRBJ2-7, the complete variable domain is KAGVTQTPRYLIKTRGQQVTLSCSPISGHRSVSWYQQTPGQGLQFLFEYFSETQRNKGNFPGRFSGRQFSNSRSEMNVSTLELGDSALYLCASRRRDRDERGLDEQYFGPGTRLTVT.

This chain links TRBV4-1 with TRBJ1-6, with D perhaps TRBD1 (6 bases). Germline CDR1 MGHRA, CDR2 YSYEKL. Trimming pared 0 bases from V and 9 bases from J, leaving 12 bases between. This CDR3 is 15 amino acids long. The CDR3 region is CASSQESQGSSPLHF. The CDR3 DNA follows: TGCGCCAGCAGCCAAGAGAGTCAGGGGAGTTCACCCCTCCACTTT.

V and J are TRBV19 and TRBJ1-2; D is perhaps TRBD1 (6 bases). The V end lost 3 bases, the J end lost 8 bases, and 22 bases lay between the germline ends. The CDR3 runs to 16 residues. CDR1 and CDR2 (germline): LNHDA, SQIVND (reference sequence). This chain's CDR3 is CASSMGGPDPARGYTF. The CDR3 nucleotides are TGTGCCAGTAGTATGGGGGGGCCCGATCCCGCGCGGGGCTACACCTTC.

This clone was counted once. The chain has TRBV5-6 and TRBJ2-2, with 8 bases lining up with TRBD1. V gave up 4 bases and J gave up 6 bases; unmatched junction bases: 8. The CDR3 runs 15 residues. Germline V gene data show CDR1 as SGHDT and CDR2 as YYEEEE. CDR3: CASSPGQGEAGELFF. In DNA, the CDR3 is TGTGCCAGCAGCCCCGGACAGGGAGAAGCCGGGGAGCTGTTTTTT.

In nucleotides, the CDR3 is TGTGCCAGCAGCCAACGGGGAACCACCTACGAGCAGTACTTC. Protein sequence: CASSQRGTTYEQYF. The rearrangement uses TRBV4-2 and TRBJ2-7; perhaps TRBD2 as D (5 bases). Looked up from germline, CDR1 is LGHNA and CDR2 is YNFKEQ. V was cut by 2 bases and J by 2 bases, with 10 bases left in between. The CDR3 is made up of 14 amino acids.

The chain is built from TRBV6-5 and TRBJ2-7; 12 nucleotides line up with TRBD1. This CDR3 region has 15 residues. Germline CDR1 MNHEY, CDR2 SVGAGI. V gave up 5 bases and J gave up 6 bases; unmatched junction bases: 8. CDR3 DNA sequence: TGTGCCAGCAGTAAACCCGGGACAGGGGGCGCCGAGCAGTACTTC. The encoded protein is CASSKPGTGGAEQYF.

V and J are TRBV6-4 and TRBJ2-1; 8 bases match TRBD2. V lost 3 bases, J lost 2 bases, and 3 bases stayed unmatched. This CDR3 region has 15 residues. Germline V gives CDR1 MRHNA, CDR2 SNTAGT. The CDR3 loop reads CASSESGGAYNEQFF. The CDR3 coding sequence is TGTGCCAGCAGTGAAAGCGGGGGTGCCTACAATGAGCAGTTCTTC.

This chain connects TRBV24-1 to TRBJ2-7; D is undetermined. Trimming removed 4 bases from V and 3 bases from J, with 3 bases in between. CDR3 length: 11 residues. Germline CDR1 is KGHDR and CDR2 is SFDVKD. The CDR3 loop is CATSDVYEQYF. DNA for the CDR3: TGTGCCACCAGTGACGTCTACGAGCAGTACTTC.

J is TRBJ1-3 and V is TRBV7-9; D possibly corresponds to TRBD1 (6 bases). CDR3 length equals 14 residues. Deletions cut 7 bases from V and 5 bases from J, with 15 bases between. CDR1 and CDR2 (germline): SEHNR, FQNEAQ (reference sequence). CDR3 region: CASKHQGIRNTIYF. CDR3 DNA sequence: TGTGCCAGCAAGCATCAGGGGATCAGAAACACCATATATTTT.

This chain links TRBV6-5 with TRBJ2-2; D might be TRBD1 (5 bases). This CDR3 has 12 amino acids. Per germline, CDR1 MNHEY and CDR2 SVGAGI. Trimming left V 8 bases short and J 3 bases short, with 7 bases between. DNA for the CDR3: TGTGCCAGCCGCAGGGACACCGGGGAGCTGTTTTTT. This gives the protein CASRRDTGELFF.

The chain is built from TRBV28 and TRBJ1-5; D is possibly TRBD1 (5 bases). The CDR3 has 15 residues. Germline values: CDR1 MDHEN, CDR2 SYDVKM. The germline V and J ends were trimmed by 8 bases and 2 bases, with 16 bases remaining between them. The CDR3 DNA reads TGTGCCAGCCAAGGGGTCCCCTTTGGCAATCAGCCCCAGCATTTT. Translation: CASQGVPFGNQPQHF. The full variable domain, completed using reference TRBV28 and TRBJ1-5, is DVKVTQSSRYLVKRTGEKVFLECVQDMDHENMFWYRQDPGLGLRLIYFSYDVKMKEKGDIPEGYSVSREKKERFSLILESASTNQTSMYLCASQGVPFGNQPQHFGDGTRLSIL.

This clone was recorded only once. This sequence joins TRBV5-4 and TRBJ2-3, with no clear D. Germline V gene data show CDR1 as SGHNT and CDR2 as YYREEE (reference sequence). The CDR3 totals 14 residues. Trimming took off 1 base at V and 2 bases at J, with 8 bases between the two ends. The CDR3 spells CASSLFTDTDTQYF. DNA for the CDR3: TGTGCCAGCAGCTTGTTCACAGACACAGATACGCAGTATTTT.

The CDR3 region is CASSLERGRLGNTIYF. In nucleotides, the CDR3 is TGCGCCAGCAGCTTGGAGCGCGGCAGATTAGGAAACACCATATATTTT. V gene TRBV5-1 combines with J gene TRBJ1-3; D unresolved. V was cut by 0 bases and J by 4 bases, with 14 bases left in between. This CDR3 comprises 16 residues. The V gene's germline CDR1 is SGHRS and CDR2 YFSETQ. The whole variable domain, remainder taken from reference TRBV5-1 and TRBJ1-3, is KAGVTQTPRYLIKTRGQQVTLSCSPISGHRSVSWYQQTPGQGLQFLFEYFSETQRNKGNFPGRFSGRQFSNSRSEMNVSTLELGDSALYLCASSLERGRLGNTIYFGEGSWLTVV.

The J gene is TRBJ1-6, the V gene TRBV27, with 11 bases lining up with TRBD1. Per germline, CDR1 MNHEY and CDR2 SMNVEV (reference sequence). V trimming: 4 bases; J trimming: 8 bases; junction bases outside the gene matches: 4. The CDR3 totals 15 residues. The CDR3 DNA is TGTGCCAGCAGTTCAGGACAGGGGGCTGATTCACCCCTCCACTTT. Translation gives CASSSGQGADSPLHF.

The CDR3 DNA follows: TGTGCCAGCTCACCGCGACAGGGGGCCCCAGATACGCAGTATTTT. Translating it yields CASSPRQGAPDTQYF. This rearrangement joins TRBV18 to TRBJ2-3; TRBD1 aligns across 10 bases. The trim removed 3 bases at V and 4 bases at J, leaving 4 bases unmatched. The CDR3 runs to 15 residues. Germline loops: CDR1 KGHSH, CDR2 LQKENI.

In its sample, this clone was seen a few times. The V call is TRBV5-4, the J call TRBJ2-7, with 12 positions matching TRBD1. The CDR3 runs to 15 residues. Germline CDR1 SGHNT, CDR2 YYREEE (reference sequence). Unmatched junction bases numbered 1, after V lost 3 bases and J lost 0 bases. CDR3 amino acids: CASSWDRGPSYEQYF. The CDR3 coding sequence is TGTGCCAGCAGCTGGGACAGGGGGCCCTCCTACGAGCAGTACTTC. Drawing the rest from reference TRBV5-4 and TRBJ2-7, the complete variable domain is ETGVTQSPTHLIKTRGQQVTLRCSSQSGHNTVSWYQQALGQGPQFIFQYYREEENGRGNFPPRFSGLQFPNYSSELNVNALELDDSALYLCASSWDRGPSYEQYFGPGTRLTVT.

The V call is TRBV28, the J call TRBJ2-7, with D perhaps TRBD2 (7 bases). CDR3 length equals 15 residues. Germline values: CDR1 MDHEN, CDR2 SYDVKM. Trimming removed 6 bases at V and 4 bases at J, with 19 bases between. CDR3 amino acids: CASSLVGGGLYEQYF. DNA of the CDR3: TGTGCCAGCAGCCTTGTTGGGGGGGGCCTTTACGAGCAGTACTTC.

The chain combines TRBV9 with TRBJ2-3; TRBD1 agrees at 9 bases. The J segment lost 5 bases and the V segment lost 4 bases, leaving 8 bases of the junction unmatched. The V gene's germline CDR1 is SGDLS and CDR2 YYNGEE. CDR3 length: 15 amino acids. The CDR3 DNA is TGTGCCAGCAGCCTCGGGACAGGGAGTAAAGATACGCAGTATTTT. Protein: CASSLGTGSKDTQYF.

As for this clone: Sequence at one end of the junction differs from germline and may be a read error. V and J are TRBV7-7 and TRBJ2-5; D possibly corresponds to TRBD1 (6 bases). This CDR3 comprises 15 residues. Looked up from germline, CDR1 is SSHAT and CDR2 is FNYEAQ (reference sequence). The CDR3 region is CASSFSGQQEETQYF. CDR3 in DNA: TGTGCTAGCAGCTTTTCGGGACAACAGGAGGAGACCCAGTACTTC. The entire variable domain, with the rest obtained from reference TRBV7-7 and TRBJ2-5, is as follows: GAGVSQSPRYKVTKRGQDVTLRCDPISSHATLYWYQQALGQGPEFLTYFNYEAQPDKSGLPSDRFSAERPEGSISTLTIQRTEQRDSAMYRCASSFSGQQEETQYFGPGTRLLVL.

The rearrangement links TRBV19 to TRBJ2-3; 12 nucleotides align to TRBD2. The germline V gene has CDR1 LNHDA and CDR2 SQIVND (reference sequence). CDR3 length: 15 amino acids. Trimming at V came to 10 bases and at J to 7 bases, leaving 12 bases not matched to a gene. CDR3 sequence: CATQSLAGGPNTQYF. The CDR3 nucleotides read TGTGCCACCCAGAGCCTAGCGGGGGGGCCAAATACGCAGTATTTT.

The rearrangement joins TRBV5-1 to TRBJ2-5, with 11 bases aligning to TRBD1. CDR1 SGHRS and CDR2 YFSETQ come from the germline V gene. V gave up 4 bases and J gave up 4 bases; unmatched junction bases: 9. The CDR3 is made up of 16 amino acids. CDR3 residues: CASSVPGQGVTETQYF. The DNA for the CDR3 is TGCGCCAGCAGCGTGCCGGGACAGGGGGTAACAGAGACCCAGTACTTC. The full variable domain, in which reference TRBV5-1 and TRBJ2-5 provide the parts outside the CDR3, is KAGVTQTPRYLIKTRGQQVTLSCSPISGHRSVSWYQQTPGQGLQFLFEYFSETQRNKGNFPGRFSGRQFSNSRSEMNVSTLELGDSALYLCASSVPGQGVTETQYFGPGTRLLVL.

This chain connects TRBV19 to TRBJ1-5; the D gene is possibly TRBD1 (5 bases). This CDR3 spans 17 amino acids. Between the trimmed V and J ends, which lost 7 bases and 4 bases, there was a span of 23 bases. Germline V gene data show CDR1 as LNHDA and CDR2 as SQIVND (reference sequence). The CDR3 region is CASTTSFARTTNQPQHF. The CDR3 nucleotides are TGTGCCAGTACTACATCATTTGCCAGGACAACGAATCAGCCCCAGCATTTT. Drawing the rest from reference TRBV19 and TRBJ1-5, the complete variable domain is DGGITQSPKYLFRKEGQNVTLSCEQNLNHDAMYWYRQDPGQGLRLIYYSQIVNDFQKGDIAEGYSVSREKKESFPLTVTSAQKNPTAFYLCASTTSFARTTNQPQHFGDGTRLSIL.

This sequence joins TRBV5-6 and TRBJ2-2, with 7 bases that match TRBD1. V lost 7 bases, J lost 3 bases, and 9 bases stayed unmatched. CDR3 length: 15 residues. CDR1 is SGHDT and CDR2 is YYEEEE in the germline V gene. The CDR3 region is CASARQGTDTGELFF. The CDR3 nucleotides are TGTGCCAGCGCCAGACAGGGAACGGACACCGGGGAGCTGTTTTTT. Full variable domain (rest looked up from reference TRBV5-6 and TRBJ2-2): DAGVTQSPTHLIKTRGQQVTLRCSPKSGHDTVSWYQQALGQGPQFIFQYYEEEERQRGNFPDRFSGHQFPNYSSELNVNALLLGDSALYLCASARQGTDTGELFFGEGSRLTVL.